Below are 19 T cell receptor beta chains sequenced from a single sample in a study of shared clonotypes between healthy human individuals. Naive CD8 cells lacked CD45RO, underwent positive selection for CCR7 and left out terminally differentiated effector memory CD45RA+ cells. Data came from immunoSEQ multiplex PCR; TCRdb stores just in-frame clones and leaves some out. The table has about 2 million clones, around 96% seen once; the top ten hold around 1.1%. Sequencing used naive CD8+ T cells sorted from blood. The receptors derive from a man between 18 and 35 years old in good health.

The chain joins TRBV11-3 to TRBJ2-1; 8 bases fit TRBD1. V was pared by 1 base and J by 8 bases, with 7 bases of the junction left unmatched. The CDR3 spans 15 residues. Germline-derived CDR1 and CDR2 are SGHNT and YENEEA. This CDR3 is CASSLGTGSGYEQFF. The CDR3 DNA follows: TGTGCCAGCAGCTTAGGGACAGGGAGTGGCTATGAGCAGTTCTTC. Based on the CDR3 plus reference TRBV11-3 and TRBJ2-1, the full variable domain is EAGVVQSPRYKIIEKKQPVAFWCNPISGHNTLYWYLQNLGQGPELLIRYENEEAVDDSQLPKDRFSAERLKGVDSTLKIQPAELGDSAVYLCASSLGTGSGYEQFFGPGTRLTVL.

The chain joins TRBV28 to TRBJ2-5; possible D gene TRBD2, 6 bases. Germline CDR1 reads MDHEN; CDR2 reads SYDVKM. There are 14 residues in the CDR3. V shed 5 bases and J shed 5 bases, with 15 bases lying between them. The CDR3 loop reads CASSPRTTWETQYF. Here the CDR3 DNA reads TGTGCCAGCAGTCCACGGACTACTTGGGAGACCCAGTACTTC.

The chain recombines TRBV6-5 with TRBJ2-2, with D uncertain. There are 14 residues in the CDR3. V lost 6 bases to trimming and J lost 2 bases, with 10 bases between them. Germline V gene data show CDR1 as MNHEY and CDR2 as SVGAGI. Here the CDR3 reads CASSQDFNTGELFF. CDR3 bases: TGTGCCAGCAGCCAAGACTTCAACACCGGGGAGCTGTTTTTT.

The count of this clone is one. The junction does not match germline at one end; this may be a read error. CDR3 sequence (DNA): TGTGCCAGCAGTGACCCGGGACAGAACCCCGGGGAGCTGTTTTTT. This codes for CASSDPGQNPGELFF. V gene TRBV2 combines with J gene TRBJ2-2; TRBD1 aligns across 7 bases. The CDR3 contains 15 residues. In germline, CDR1 is SNHLY, CDR2 FYNNEI.

The V and J genes are TRBV30 and TRBJ2-3, with D tentatively TRBD2 (6 bases). V lost 2 bases, J lost 5 bases, and 14 bases lay in between. CDR1 is GTSNPN, CDR2 SVGIG, per germline (reference sequence). This CDR3 has 14 amino acids. The CDR3 reads CAWSRASVGDTQYF. CDR3 DNA sequence: TGTGCCTGGAGTCGCGCTAGCGTTGGAGATACGCAGTATTTT.

Comment on this clone: The identical CDR3 is also encoded by other nucleotide sequences in the sample. The rearrangement links TRBV28 to TRBJ2-3; no reliable D call. Germline V gene sequence: CDR1 MDHEN, CDR2 SYDVKM. This CDR3 region has 13 residues. V was shortened by 5 bases and J by 1 base, with 7 bases between the two germline ends. CDR3: CASSGPGTDTQYF. The DNA for the CDR3 is TGTGCCAGCAGTGGGCCGGGCACAGATACGCAGTATTTT.

Remarks on this clone: Germline and junction disagree at one end, which may indicate a read error. V is TRBV20-1 and J is TRBJ1-2; D is undetermined. There are 11 residues in the CDR3. Looked up from germline, CDR1 is DFQATT and CDR2 is SNEGSKA (reference sequence). CDR3 in DNA: TGCGGTGCCGGGCAGGCGGATGGCTACACCTTC. It encodes CGAGQADGYTF.

This chain links TRBV9 with TRBJ2-3; 9 bases fit TRBD2. V gave up 1 base and J gave up 4 bases; unmatched junction bases: 7. The germline gives CDR1 SGDLS, CDR2 YYNGEE. The CDR3 has 16 amino acids. The CDR3 loop reads CASSVSGREGSDTQYF. The CDR3 coding sequence is TGTGCCAGCAGCGTATCGGGGCGGGAGGGCTCAGATACGCAGTATTTT.

About this clone itself: Other DNA sequences of this sample code for an identical CDR3. This chain links TRBV7-6 with TRBJ2-7; unclear D gene. Trimming removed 1 base from V and 4 bases from J, with 8 bases in between. CDR3 size: 13 residues. Germline V gene data show CDR1 as SGHVS and CDR2 as FNYEAQ. The CDR3 spells CASSLGPGYEQYF. In DNA form, the CDR3 reads TGTGCCAGCAGCTTAGGGCCGGGTTACGAGCAGTACTTC. The full variable domain, rest sourced from reference TRBV7-6 and TRBJ2-7, is GAGVSQSPRYKVTKRGQDVALRCDPISGHVSLYWYRQALGQGPEFLTYFNYEAQQDKSGLPNDRFSAERPEGSISTLTIQRTEQRDSAMYRCASSLGPGYEQYFGPGTRLTVT.

This chain links TRBV27 with TRBJ2-5; D may correspond to TRBD1 or TRBD2 (6 bases each). The V gene's germline CDR1 is MNHEY and CDR2 SMNVEV (reference sequence). Trimming cost V 6 bases and J 2 bases, with 25 bases left between them. The CDR3 extends over 18 amino acids. This chain's CDR3 is CASSPVGGPTPFQETQYF. The CDR3 nucleotides read TGTGCCAGCAGCCCGGTGGGGGGCCCAACCCCTTTTCAAGAGACCCAGTACTTC.

The chain employs TRBV27 and TRBJ2-7; D uncertain. The V gene's germline CDR1 is MNHEY and CDR2 SMNVEV (reference sequence). V lost 6 bases to trimming and J lost 3 bases, with 15 bases between them. The CDR3 runs to 14 residues. CDR3 sequence reads: CASSPIGVGYEQYF. CDR3 nucleotides: TGTGCCAGCAGCCCTATCGGAGTTGGCTACGAGCAGTACTTC.

The rearrangement links TRBV6-6 to TRBJ1-1, with unresolved D. V was clipped by 8 bases and J by 1 base, with 20 bases between them. The germline V gene has CDR1 MNHNY and CDR2 SVGAGI (reference sequence). CDR3 size: 16 residues. The CDR3 DNA follows: TGTGCCAGCCGAGATACGCTTACCTTTGAGAACACTGAAGCTTTCTTT. Protein product: CASRDTLTFENTEAFF.

The chain joins TRBV5-4 to TRBJ2-3; D not certain. V lost 0 bases and J lost 2, with 4 bases in between. Germline CDR1 and CDR2: SGHNT and YYREEE (reference sequence). The CDR3 is made up of 13 amino acids. The CDR3: CASSLVYTDTQYF. As DNA, the CDR3 is TGTGCCAGCAGCTTGGTATACACAGATACGCAGTATTTT.

This rearrangement joins TRBV6-1 to TRBJ2-3; TRBD2 aligns across 10 bases. The CDR3 is 17 residues long. Trimming removed 4 bases from V and 1 base from J; junction bases left unmatched: 8. CDR1 is MNHNS, CDR2 SASEGT, per germline. The CDR3 protein is CASSVDPLAGGTDTQYF. CDR3 DNA sequence: TGTGCCAGCAGTGTCGACCCCCTAGCGGGAGGCACAGATACGCAGTATTTT.

The gene calls are TRBV30 and TRBJ1-5; the D gene is possibly TRBD1 (5 bases). CDR3 length: 15 residues. V was trimmed by 3 bases and J by 0 bases, leaving 12 bases between them. Per germline, CDR1 GTSNPN and CDR2 SVGIG (reference sequence). This chain's CDR3 is CAWSLGGSSNQPQHF. The CDR3 bases are TGTGCCTGGAGCCTTGGGGGGTCTAGCAATCAGCCCCAGCATTTT.

The rearrangement uses TRBV18 and TRBJ2-7; no reliable D call. V lost 2 bases, J lost 4 bases, and 12 bases lay in between. Per germline, CDR1 KGHSH and CDR2 LQKENI. The CDR3 sequence is 14 residues long. The CDR3 sequence is CASSPAYTEYEQYF. CDR3 nucleotides: TGTGCCAGCTCACCAGCGTACACTGAATACGAGCAGTACTTC.

The genes are TRBV7-9 and TRBJ2-5, with 9 bases fitting TRBD1. The V gene's germline CDR1 is SEHNR and CDR2 FQNEAQ (reference sequence). After removal of 2 bases from V and 5 bases from J, the junction contained 3 bases not matched to a gene. This CDR3 comprises 14 residues. Here the CDR3 reads CASSLTGGWETQYF. In DNA, the CDR3 is TGTGCCAGCAGCTTAACAGGGGGCTGGGAGACCCAGTACTTC.

The chain uses TRBV2 and TRBJ2-1; D perhaps matches TRBD2 (5 bases). The CDR3 runs 13 residues. The germline CDR1 and CDR2 sequences are SNHLY and FYNNEI. V lost 1 base to trimming and J lost 6 bases, with 7 bases between them. The CDR3: CASSEEAGNEQFF. Here the CDR3 DNA reads TGTGCCAGCAGTGAAGAGGCGGGCAATGAGCAGTTCTTC.

This chain joins TRBV12-5 and TRBJ1-1; 7 nucleotides agree with TRBD1. Trimming removed 5 bases from V and 1 base from J; junction bases left unmatched: 4. The CDR3 runs 14 residues. Germline V gene sequence: CDR1 LGHNT, CDR2 FRNRAP. CDR3 loop: CASGPGQANTEAFF. The CDR3 DNA sequence: TGTGCTAGTGGTCCCGGACAGGCGAACACTGAAGCTTTCTTT.